This paragraph reports one T cell receptor beta chain. The CDR3 totals 13 residues. Germline CDR1 and CDR2: GTSNPN and SVGIG (reference sequence). Trimming took 1 base from V and 8 from J; bases not matched to a gene: 5. A library of TCRbeta sequences, prepared with unique molecular identifiers, was generated. TCRdb itself ran the PCR reads through MiXCR, one entry per CDR3 protein. The sample has 350,000 to 500,000 distinct CDR3 sequences; around two fifths are singletons. This sample was included in a study of T-cell reconstitution after alpha-beta-depleted transplantation in children. The origin of this receptor is a girl aged 2 to 9 with aplastic anemia, due to receive a stem cell transplant. Sequenced material: PBMCs, taken before TCRalphabeta/CD19-depleted stem cell transplant. V gene TRBV30 combines with J gene TRBJ2-1, with 7 bases that match TRBD2. CDR3 DNA sequence: TGTGCCTGGAGTGAGACTAGCCACCATGAGCAGTTCTTC. Translating gives CAWSETSHHEQFF.